This TCR beta chain was identified during a study of human T cells and chemical hapten exposure. Study background: Patch testing placed 0.01% DPC on the upper back, with readings at 6 days. The variation in per-sample TCR yields arose mainly from small differences in pooled library volumes.

This clonotype came up many times. TCRdb re-derived calls from the RACE reads in MiXCR, one entry per CDR3 protein. The sample has fewer than 45,000 distinct CDR3 sequences; 3% to 4.5% are singletons. The sample's time point: patch test 1, 2 weeks after DPC sensitization. Treatment specified: therapeutic diphenylcyclopropenone sensitization with weekly scalp DPC. Unfractionated whole blood was the source from which total RNA was extracted. The clonotype originates from a man in his fifties with alopecia areata. Some clones in this sample may be carry-over from other donors' samples. The sequenced sample was whole blood, obtained in connection with sensitization to the hapten diphenylcyclopropenone (DPC).

The DNA for the CDR3 is TGCGCCAGCAGCTTGGGGGCTAGCGGTAGCACAGATACGCAGTATTTT. Protein sequence: CASSLGASGSTDTQYF. The rearrangement links TRBV5-1 to TRBJ2-3; 7 bases map to TRBD2. With V trimmed by 0 bases and J by 0 bases, 4 bases remained unmatched. The germline V gene has CDR1 SGHRS and CDR2 YFSETQ. The CDR3 consists of 16 residues.